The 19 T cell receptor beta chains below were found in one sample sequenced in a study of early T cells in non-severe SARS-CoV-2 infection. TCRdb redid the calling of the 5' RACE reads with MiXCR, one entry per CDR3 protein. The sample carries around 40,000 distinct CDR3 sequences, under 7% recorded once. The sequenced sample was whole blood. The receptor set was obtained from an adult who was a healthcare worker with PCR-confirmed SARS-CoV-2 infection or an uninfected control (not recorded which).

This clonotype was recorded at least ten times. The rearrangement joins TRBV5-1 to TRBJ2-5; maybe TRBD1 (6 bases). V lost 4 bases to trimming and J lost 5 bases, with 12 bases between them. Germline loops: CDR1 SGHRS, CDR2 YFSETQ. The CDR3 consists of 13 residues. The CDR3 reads CASSRDKGETQYF. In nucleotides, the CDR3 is TGCGCCAGCAGCCGGGACAAAGGGGAGACCCAGTACTTC.

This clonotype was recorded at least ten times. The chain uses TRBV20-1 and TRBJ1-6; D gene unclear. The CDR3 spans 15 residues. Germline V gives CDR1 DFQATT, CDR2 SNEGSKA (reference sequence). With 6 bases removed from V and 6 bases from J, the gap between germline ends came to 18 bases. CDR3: CSAPTLDGRNSPLHF. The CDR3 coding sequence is TGCAGTGCCCCCACGTTGGACGGTCGTAATTCACCCCTCCACTTT.

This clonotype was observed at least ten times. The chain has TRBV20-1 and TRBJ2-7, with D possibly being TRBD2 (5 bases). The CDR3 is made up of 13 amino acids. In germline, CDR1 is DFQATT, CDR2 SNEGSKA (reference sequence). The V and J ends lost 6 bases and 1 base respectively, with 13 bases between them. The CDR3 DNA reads TGCAGTGCCCTAAAACCGGGATCCTACGAGCAGTACTTC. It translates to CSALKPGSYEQYF.

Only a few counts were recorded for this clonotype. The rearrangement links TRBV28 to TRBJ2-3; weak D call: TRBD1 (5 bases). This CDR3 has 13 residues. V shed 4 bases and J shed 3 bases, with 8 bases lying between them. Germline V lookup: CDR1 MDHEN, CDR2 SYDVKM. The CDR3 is CASSSRVTDTQYF. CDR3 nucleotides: TGTGCCAGCAGTTCCAGGGTGACAGATACGCAGTATTTT.

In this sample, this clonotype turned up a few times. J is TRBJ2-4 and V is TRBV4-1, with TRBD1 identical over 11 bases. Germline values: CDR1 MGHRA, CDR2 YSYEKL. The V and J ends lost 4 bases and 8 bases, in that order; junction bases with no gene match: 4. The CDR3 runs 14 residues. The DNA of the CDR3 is TGCGCCAGCAGCCTAGGACAGGGGGCATACATTCAGTACTTC. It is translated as CASSLGQGAYIQYF.

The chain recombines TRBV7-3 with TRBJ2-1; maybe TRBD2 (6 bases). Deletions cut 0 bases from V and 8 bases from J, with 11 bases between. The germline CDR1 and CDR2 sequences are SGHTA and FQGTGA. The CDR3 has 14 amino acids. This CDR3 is CASSLTWGEDEQFF. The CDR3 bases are TGTGCCAGCAGCTTAACGTGGGGGGAGGATGAGCAGTTCTTC.

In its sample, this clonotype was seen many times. The CDR3 sequence is CSARYGGSTDTQYF. The CDR3 nucleotides read TGCAGTGCTAGATACGGCGGGAGCACAGATACGCAGTATTTT. The rearrangement uses TRBV20-1 and TRBJ2-3, with D perhaps TRBD2 (5 bases). The CDR3 is 14 residues long. Germline values: CDR1 DFQATT, CDR2 SNEGSKA (reference sequence). Between the trimmed V and J ends, which lost 2 bases and 0 bases, there was a span of 9 bases.

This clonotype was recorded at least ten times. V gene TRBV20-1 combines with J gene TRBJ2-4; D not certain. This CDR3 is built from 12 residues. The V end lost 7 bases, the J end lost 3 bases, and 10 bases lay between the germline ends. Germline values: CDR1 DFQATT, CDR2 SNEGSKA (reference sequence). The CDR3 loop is CSGLFVKNIQYF. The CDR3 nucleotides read TGCAGTGGCCTTTTCGTCAAAAACATTCAGTACTTC.

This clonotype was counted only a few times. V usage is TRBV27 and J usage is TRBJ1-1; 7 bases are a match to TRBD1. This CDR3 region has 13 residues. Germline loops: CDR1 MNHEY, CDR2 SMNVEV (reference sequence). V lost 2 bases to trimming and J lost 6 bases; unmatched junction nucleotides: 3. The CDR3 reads CASSLAQGAEAFF. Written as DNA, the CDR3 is TGTGCCAGCAGTTTAGCGCAGGGGGCTGAAGCTTTCTTT.

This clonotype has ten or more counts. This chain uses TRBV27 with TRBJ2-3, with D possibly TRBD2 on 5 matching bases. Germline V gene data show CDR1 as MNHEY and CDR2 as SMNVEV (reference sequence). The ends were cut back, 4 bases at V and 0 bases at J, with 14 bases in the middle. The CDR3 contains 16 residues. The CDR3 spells CASSSPSSISTDTQYF. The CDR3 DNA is TGTGCCAGCAGTTCCCCTAGCTCCATTAGCACAGATACGCAGTATTTT.

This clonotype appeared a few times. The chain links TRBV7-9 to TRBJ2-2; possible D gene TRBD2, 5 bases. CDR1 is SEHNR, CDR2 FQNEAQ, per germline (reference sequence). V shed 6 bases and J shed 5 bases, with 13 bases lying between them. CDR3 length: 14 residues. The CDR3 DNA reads TGTGCCAGCAGTGGGGAGAGAGGAACCGGGGAGCTGTTTTTT. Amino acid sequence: CASSGERGTGELFF.

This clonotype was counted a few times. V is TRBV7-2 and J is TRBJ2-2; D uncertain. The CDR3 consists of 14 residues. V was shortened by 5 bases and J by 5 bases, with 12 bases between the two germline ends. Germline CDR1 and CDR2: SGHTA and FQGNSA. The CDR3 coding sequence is TGTGCCAGCAGCCTCAGACTGGTTACCGGGGAGCTGTTTTTT. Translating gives CASSLRLVTGELFF.

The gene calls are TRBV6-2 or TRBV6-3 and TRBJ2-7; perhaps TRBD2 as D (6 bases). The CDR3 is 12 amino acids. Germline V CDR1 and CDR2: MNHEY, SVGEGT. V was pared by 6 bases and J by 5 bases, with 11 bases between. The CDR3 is CASSQLANEQYF. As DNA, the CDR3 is TGTGCCAGCAGCCAACTAGCTAACGAGCAGTACTTC.

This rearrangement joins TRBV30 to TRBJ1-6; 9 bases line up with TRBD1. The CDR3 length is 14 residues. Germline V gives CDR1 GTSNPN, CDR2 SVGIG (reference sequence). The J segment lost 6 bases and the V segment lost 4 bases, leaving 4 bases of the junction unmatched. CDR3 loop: CAWTQGARNSPLHF. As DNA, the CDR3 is TGTGCCTGGACACAGGGGGCGCGTAATTCACCCCTCCACTTT.

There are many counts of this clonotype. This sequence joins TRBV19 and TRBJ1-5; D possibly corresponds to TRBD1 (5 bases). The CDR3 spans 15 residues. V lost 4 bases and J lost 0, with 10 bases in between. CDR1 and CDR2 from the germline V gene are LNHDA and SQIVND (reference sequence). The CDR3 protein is CASSTRGYSNQPQHF. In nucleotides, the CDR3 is TGTGCCAGTAGTACGAGGGGATATAGCAATCAGCCCCAGCATTTT.

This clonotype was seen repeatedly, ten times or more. The chain's CDR3 is CASSPTGFLTSGANVLTF. The CDR3 DNA reads TGTGCCAGCAGCCCTACAGGGTTTCTAACTTCTGGGGCCAACGTCCTGACTTTC. The chain joins TRBV3-1 to TRBJ2-6; perhaps TRBD1 as D (6 bases). The germline V and J ends were trimmed by 4 bases and 1 base, with 17 bases remaining between them. Germline V gives CDR1 LGHDT, CDR2 YNNKEL (reference sequence). The CDR3 has 18 residues.

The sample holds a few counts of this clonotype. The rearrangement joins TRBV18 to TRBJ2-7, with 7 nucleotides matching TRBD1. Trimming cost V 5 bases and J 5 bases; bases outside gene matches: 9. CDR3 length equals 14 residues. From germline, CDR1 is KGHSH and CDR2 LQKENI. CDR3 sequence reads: CASSKTGSVNEQYF. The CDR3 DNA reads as TGTGCCAGCTCAAAGACAGGGAGTGTGAACGAGCAGTACTTC.

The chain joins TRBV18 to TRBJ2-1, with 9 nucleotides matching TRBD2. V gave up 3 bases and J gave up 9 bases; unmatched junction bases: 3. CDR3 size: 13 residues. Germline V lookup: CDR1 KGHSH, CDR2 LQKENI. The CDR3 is CASSPAGGGEQFF. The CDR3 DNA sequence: TGTGCCAGCTCACCGGCGGGAGGGGGTGAGCAGTTCTTC.

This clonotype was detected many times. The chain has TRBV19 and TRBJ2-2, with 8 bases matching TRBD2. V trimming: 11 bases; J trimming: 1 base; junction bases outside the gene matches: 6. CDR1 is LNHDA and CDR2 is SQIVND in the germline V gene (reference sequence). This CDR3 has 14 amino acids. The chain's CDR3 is CASMAGGNTGELFF. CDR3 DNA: TGTGCCTCAATGGCGGGGGGGAACACCGGGGAGCTGTTTTTT.